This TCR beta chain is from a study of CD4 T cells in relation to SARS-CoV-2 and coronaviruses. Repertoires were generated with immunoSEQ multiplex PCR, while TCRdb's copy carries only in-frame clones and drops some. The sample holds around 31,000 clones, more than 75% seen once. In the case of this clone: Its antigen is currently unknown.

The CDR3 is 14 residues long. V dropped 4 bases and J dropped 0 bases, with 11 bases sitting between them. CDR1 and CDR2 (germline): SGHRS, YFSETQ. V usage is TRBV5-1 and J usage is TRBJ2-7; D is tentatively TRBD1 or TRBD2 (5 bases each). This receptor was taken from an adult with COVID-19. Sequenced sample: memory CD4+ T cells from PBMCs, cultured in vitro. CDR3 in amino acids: CASSRDGNSYEQYF. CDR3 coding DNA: TGCGCCAGCAGCCGGGACGGTAACTCCTACGAGCAGTACTTC.